The sequence of this T cell receptor (beta chain) was determined in a study of T cell responses to AZD1222 COVID-19 vaccine. Germline values: CDR1 SNHLY, CDR2 FYNNEI. CDR3 length: 15 amino acids. Losses at the gene ends were 6 bases for V and 1 base for J; bases not matched to a gene: 6. TCRdb's copy holds only in-frame clones and misses some; the assay was immunoSEQ multiplex PCR. This sample has 150,000 to 200,000 clones, with more than 90% found just once. This rearrangement joins TRBV2 to TRBJ2-3, with 8 bases matching TRBD1. The material was peripheral blood, obtained on day 0 of AZD1222 vaccination. The origin of this receptor is an adult in good health. In DNA, the CDR3 is TGTGCCAGCAGGCGGACAGGGTTTGGCACAGATACGCAGTATTTT. Translated, it gives CASRRTGFGTDTQYF.